Each of the 30 T cell receptor beta chains below was sequenced from the same sample in a study of CD8+CD57+ T cells in acquired aplastic anemia. Profiling of TCR beta VDJ combinations and CDR3 sequences used genomic DNA as template. TCRdb redid the calling of the reads with MiXCR, one entry per CDR3 protein. The sample shows hundreds of thousands of distinct CDR3 sequences, about two thirds of them seen only once. Material: sorted CD4+, CD8+, or CD8+CD57+ T cells (not recorded which) from PBMCs. These receptors were obtained from a human donor in good health, serving as a control.

Details on this clonotype: Its ends do not fully match the called genes, so a read error is possible. The chain combines TRBV24-1 with TRBJ1-6; tentatively, D is TRBD1 (6 bases). The CDR3 loop spans 14 amino acids. From germline, CDR1 is KGHDR and CDR2 SFDVKD. For the CDR3, the DNA is TGTGCCAGCAGTATAGACGGGAGGGACAACAAGCTCCACTTT. It is translated as CASSIDGRDNKLHF.

This CDR3 reads CASSFAGREEQFF. The CDR3 bases are TGTGCCAGCAGCTTTGCCGGGAGGGAGGAGCAGTTCTTC. The chain employs TRBV9 and TRBJ2-1, with 8 bases identical to TRBD2. In germline, CDR1 is SGDLS, CDR2 YYNGEE. J gave up 10 bases and V 4 bases, and 7 bases lay outside the gene matches. The CDR3 covers 13 residues.

This clonotype has ten or more counts. This sequence joins TRBV5-8 and TRBJ2-3; the D is unclear. V was cut by 2 bases and J by 0 bases, with 13 bases left in between. The germline gives CDR1 SGHTS, CDR2 YDEGEE. This CDR3 comprises 16 residues. This CDR3 is CASSFSLGESTDTQYF. For the CDR3, the DNA is TGTGCCAGCAGCTTTTCCCTTGGGGAAAGCACAGATACGCAGTATTTT.

Note on this clonotype: The junction does not match germline at one end; this may be a read error. The J gene is TRBJ1-6, the V gene TRBV5-5; a weak D match, TRBD1 (6 bases). This CDR3 has 11 amino acids. Germline loops: CDR1 SGHKS, CDR2 YYEKEE (reference sequence). This chain's CDR3 is CASCPRGPLHF. DNA of the CDR3: TGCGCCAGCTGTCCTAGGGGGCCCCTCCACTTT.

The chain carries TRBV7-9 and TRBJ2-1; TRBD2 matches 9 bases. J gave up 12 bases and V 1 base, and 7 bases lay outside the gene matches. This CDR3 contains 14 residues. The germline V gene has CDR1 SEHNR and CDR2 FQNEAQ (reference sequence). CDR3 coding DNA: TGTGCCAGCAGCTTAGTTTCTAGCGGGGAAGGGCAGTTCTTC. Its translation: CASSLVSSGEGQFF. Based on the CDR3 plus reference TRBV7-9 and TRBJ2-1, the full variable domain is DTGVSQNPRHKITKRGQNVTFRCDPISEHNRLYWYRQTLGQGPEFLTYFQNEAQLEKSRLLSDRFSAERPKGSFSTLEIQRTEQGDSAMYLCASSLVSSGEGQFFGPGTRLTVL.

CDR3 region: CASSLAGGTSGANVLTF. CDR3 DNA sequence: TGTGCCAGCAGCTTAGCGGGGGGGACATCTGGGGCCAACGTCCTGACTTTC. The chain uses TRBV7-2 and TRBJ2-6, with a possible D match to TRBD2 (7 bases). Between the trimmed V and J ends, which lost 0 bases and 1 base, there was a span of 10 bases. CDR3 size: 17 residues. Germline assignment: CDR1 SGHTA and CDR2 FQGNSA.

This clonotype was picked up many times. The V gene is TRBV6-1, the J gene TRBJ1-1, with D unclear. The germline V gene encodes CDR1 MNHNS and CDR2 SASEGT. V lost 2 bases to trimming and J lost 6 bases, with 16 bases between them. The CDR3 runs 15 residues. The CDR3 nucleotides read TGTGCCAGCAGTGAATCGAGGGATTCGAGGGCTGAAGCTTTCTTT. Protein: CASSESRDSRAEAFF.

With respect to this clonotype: The germline gene is not matched at one end of the junction; a read error may be the cause. J is TRBJ1-1 and V is TRBV5-1; TRBD1 might be the D (6 bases). This CDR3 contains 15 residues. The germline CDR1 and CDR2 sequences are SGHRS and YFSETQ. CDR3 sequence reads: CASSLRGASDTEAFF. The DNA of the CDR3 is TGTGCCAGCAGCTTGCGGGGGGCCTCTGACACTGAAGCTTTCTTT.

The gene calls are TRBV25-1 and TRBJ1-1; possible D gene TRBD1, 5 bases. The V end was cut by 6 bases, the J end by 1 base, with 6 bases between. The CDR3 length is 12 residues. Germline CDR1 MGHDK, CDR2 SYGVNS. In DNA, the CDR3 is TGTGCCAGCAGGGGGGAGAACACTGAAGCTTTCTTT. It translates to CASRGENTEAFF.

The V gene is TRBV5-1, the J gene TRBJ2-2; D is ambiguous. From germline, CDR1 is SGHRS and CDR2 YFSETQ. The CDR3 runs to 15 residues. Trimming shortened V by 4 bases and J by 7 bases, and 17 bases separated the two germline ends. CDR3 residues: CASSLEAYTDGELFF. DNA for the CDR3: TGCGCCAGCAGCCTTGAGGCTTACACTGACGGGGAGCTGTTTTTT.

This clonotype showed up just once. The V and J genes are TRBV7-2 and TRBJ2-7; TRBD1 aligns across 7 bases. The CDR3 is 15 residues long. The V and J ends lost 3 bases and 13 bases, in that order; junction bases with no gene match: 18. The germline V gene has CDR1 SGHTA and CDR2 FQGNSA. The CDR3 is CASSLRTGPDAFFYF. CDR3 coding DNA: TGTGCCAGCAGCTTGCGGACAGGACCAGACGCTTTCTTTTACTTC.

This clonotype was picked up one time. The chain joins TRBV2 to TRBJ2-1, with D possibly matching TRBD1 (5 bases). Germline lookup yields CDR1 SNHLY and CDR2 FYNNEI. There are 12 residues in the CDR3. Trimming cost V 8 bases and J 8 bases, with 13 bases left between them. CDR3 DNA sequence: TGTGCCAGCGAAGGGGAAGGTCATGAGCAGTTCTTC. Its protein product is CASEGEGHEQFF.

A note on this clonotype: The conserved closing phenylalanine or tryptophan is absent in this CDR3, likely reflecting a read error. Because the CDR3's place on the DNA is in doubt, the DNA is left out and the CDR3 is given as listed by TCRdb. V usage is TRBV6-1 and J usage is TRBJ2-7; the D call TRBD2 from the table was never checked on the DNA. The germline CDR1 and CDR2 sequences are MNHNS and SASEGT. The CDR3 region is 9 residues in length, termini included. The CDR3 spells CASSITGTS.

There are many counts of this clonotype. The chain combines TRBV7-8 with TRBJ1-1; 7 bases align to TRBD1. The CDR3 contains 16 residues. V lost 5 bases to trimming and J lost 3 bases; unmatched junction nucleotides: 12. Germline lookup yields CDR1 SGHVS and CDR2 FQNEAQ. The CDR3 nucleotides read TGTGCCAGCAGCCCAAGACAGGGAGGTGCGTACACTGAAGCTTTCTTT. As protein: CASSPRQGGAYTEAFF.

V and J are TRBV7-8 and TRBJ2-2; D is possibly TRBD1 (5 bases). V lost 5 bases, J lost 7 bases, and 20 bases lay in between. Germline CDR1 and CDR2: SGHVS and FQNEAQ. CDR3 length: 16 amino acids. The CDR3 spells CASSQDLTDQNGELFF. The CDR3 DNA sequence: TGTGCCAGCAGCCAAGATTTGACAGATCAGAACGGGGAGCTGTTTTTT.

The J gene is TRBJ2-7, the V gene TRBV6-2 or TRBV6-3; 10 bases are a match to TRBD1. Trimming removed 5 bases from V and 2 bases from J; junction bases left unmatched: 3. Per germline, CDR1 MNHEY and CDR2 SVGEGT. The CDR3 length is 14 residues. The CDR3 DNA reads TGTGCCAGCAGTCAAGGGACAGGGGCCTACGAGCAGTACTTC. Its translation is CASSQGTGAYEQYF.

A note on this clonotype: Just one base apart from a much larger clone, this may be a read error. The chain employs TRBV12-3 or TRBV12-4 and TRBJ1-3, with a weak D call TRBD1 (6 bases). The CDR3 is 17 residues long. The CDR3 loop reads CANSSTGLTRSGNTIYF. The CDR3 nucleotides read TGTGCCAACAGTTCCACAGGGCTAACCCGCTCTGGAAACACCATATATTTT.

This clonotype was observed a handful of times. The chain is built from TRBV24-1 and TRBJ2-2; perhaps TRBD1 as D (6 bases). The CDR3 length is 14 residues. V dropped 3 bases and J dropped 5 bases, with 9 bases sitting between them. Germline V gives CDR1 KGHDR, CDR2 SFDVKD. The DNA for the CDR3 is TGTGCCACCAGTGATGCACAGGGAACCGGGGAGCTGTTTTTT. Its protein is CATSDAQGTGELFF.

This chain connects TRBV19 to TRBJ1-1, with D maybe TRBD1 (6 bases). The CDR3 consists of 12 residues. Trimming took 10 bases from V and 4 from J, leaving 13 bases between them. Germline V gene data show CDR1 as LNHDA and CDR2 as SQIVND (reference sequence). The CDR3, as DNA: TGTGCCAAGATAGGAGGGGGCACTGAAGCTTTCTTT. This encodes CAKIGGGTEAFF.

The chain links TRBV5-6 to TRBJ2-1; D perhaps matches TRBD2 (6 bases). With 7 bases removed from V and 4 bases from J, the gap between germline ends came to 18 bases. Germline V gene data show CDR1 as SGHDT and CDR2 as YYEEEE. This CDR3 region has 15 residues. DNA of the CDR3: TGTGCCAGCGGGGGACTTGATGGGGGGTACAATGAGCAGTTCTTC. Its translation: CASGGLDGGYNEQFF.

Of note for this clonotype: It may be a read error: a sequence one base away is much more abundant. The V call is TRBV5-1, the J call TRBJ1-2, with TRBD1 identical over 8 bases. V gave up 7 bases and J gave up 3 bases; unmatched junction bases: 11. The CDR3 consists of 15 residues. CDR1 is SGHRS and CDR2 is YFSETQ in the germline V gene. The CDR3 DNA sequence: TGCGCCAGCGGCTCGACAGGGGATTCTCACTATGGCTACACCTTC. Protein: CASGSTGDSHYGYTF.

The V gene is TRBV7-2, the J gene TRBJ2-5; 12 nucleotides align to TRBD2. The CDR3 totals 16 residues. Trimming cost V 6 bases and J 2 bases; bases outside gene matches: 7. CDR1 is SGHTA, CDR2 FQGNSA, per germline. CDR3 residues: CASSLLAGGAQETQYF. The CDR3 DNA reads as TGTGCCAGCAGTCTGCTAGCGGGGGGGGCACAAGAGACCCAGTACTTC.

In the case of this clonotype: At one boundary the junction diverges from the germline segment, which might be a read error. This chain links TRBV10-3 with TRBJ1-2, with D perhaps TRBD1 (5 bases). Germline CDR1 ENHRY, CDR2 SYGVKD. The CDR3 runs to 15 residues. CDR3 loop: CAVSGGGRPNDGYTF. The CDR3 DNA reads TGTGCCGTCAGTGGGGGAGGCAGACCTAACGATGGCTACACCTTC.

This clonotype showed up many times. V and J are TRBV7-9 and TRBJ2-5, with D hard to call. Germline values: CDR1 SEHNR, CDR2 FQNEAQ (reference sequence). This CDR3 contains 14 residues. V was clipped by 4 bases and J by 0 bases, with 9 bases between them. The CDR3 DNA follows: TGTGCCAGCAGCTCGACGGCGTACCAAGAGACCCAGTACTTC. Translation: CASSSTAYQETQYF.

This clonotype was found many times. DNA for the CDR3: TGCGCCAGCAGCCAAGGTCGGGGGGTTCAGGAAAAACTGTTTTTT. Amino acid sequence: CASSQGRGVQEKLFF. The chain has TRBV4-1 and TRBJ1-4, with D perhaps TRBD1 (5 bases). Looked up from germline, CDR1 is MGHRA and CDR2 is YSYEKL. The CDR3 runs 15 residues. The V end was cut by 1 base, the J end by 8 bases, with 14 bases between.

Many counts were recorded for this clonotype. The chain recombines TRBV12-3 or TRBV12-4 with TRBJ2-3; D may be TRBD1 (5 bases). CDR3 length: 11 amino acids. The V gene lost 6 bases and the J gene lost 11 bases, with 12 bases spanning the gap. DNA for the CDR3: TGTGCCAGCAGCTCCCAGGGCGTGCAGTATTTT. This codes for CASSSQGVQYF.

This clonotype came up a few times. The chain links TRBV24-1 to TRBJ2-7, with a tentative D call TRBD2 (6 bases). Germline values: CDR1 KGHDR, CDR2 SFDVKD. Trimming pared 5 bases from V and 0 bases from J, leaving 13 bases between. This CDR3 is built from 15 residues. The CDR3 bases are TGTGCCACCAGTGTTGGCGGGGTGGGCTCCTACGAGCAGTACTTC. This sequence encodes CATSVGGVGSYEQYF.

This chain connects TRBV7-9 to TRBJ1-6, with D perhaps matching TRBD1 (5 bases). The CDR3 has 13 amino acids. V shed 1 base and J shed 10 bases, with 8 bases lying between them. The germline gives CDR1 SEHNR, CDR2 FQNEAQ (reference sequence). The CDR3 coding sequence is TGTGCCAGCAGCTTAGAGGCAGGGTCACCCCTCCACTTT. The encoded protein is CASSLEAGSPLHF.

The chain combines TRBV4-3 with TRBJ2-3, with D hard to call. CDR3 length: 13 amino acids. Germline V gene data show CDR1 as LGHNA and CDR2 as YSLEER. Between the trimmed V and J ends, which lost 6 bases and 3 bases, there was a span of 10 bases. The chain's CDR3 is CASSVGRTDTQYF. CDR3 nucleotides: TGCGCCAGCAGTGTTGGCAGAACAGATACGCAGTATTTT.

This sequence joins TRBV5-6 and TRBJ1-5; 7 nucleotides agree with TRBD1. The CDR3 runs 14 residues. Trimming at V came to 2 bases and at J to 5 bases, leaving 4 bases not matched to a gene. Germline V gene lookup returns CDR1 SGHDT and CDR2 YYEEEE. This CDR3 is CASSLGDRDQPQHF. As DNA, the CDR3 is TGTGCCAGCAGCTTAGGCGACAGGGATCAGCCCCAGCATTTT.